What follows describes a single T cell receptor beta chain. Its antigen remains unidentified. This sample was taken from a study of OX40 agonist ivuxolimab in advanced cancers. Study overall: 30% to 40% of patients had received prior checkpoint inhibitor therapy. Study conclusions and caveats: It was not determined which antigens were specifically recognized by the peripheral T cells that had undergone clonal expansion. Blood T cells, both CD4+ and CD8+, expanded clonally by week 6 at 0.1 to 3.0 mg/kg.

Sequencing used immunoSEQ multiplex PCR; TCRdb keeps in-frame clones, though not all of them. The table records 55,000 to 75,000 clones, 75% to 85% of them present only once. Excluded were patients having autoimmune disease history or systemic immunosuppression. Trimming left V 1 base short and J 4 bases short, with 11 bases between. Germline V gene lookup returns CDR1 KGHSH and CDR2 LQKENI. This CDR3 is built from 15 residues. V is TRBV18 and J is TRBJ2-1; possibly TRBD2 for D (6 bases). This sequence was found in an adult with an advanced solid tumor such as melanoma, head and neck, liver or kidney cancer. The sequencing here drew on CD4+ or CD8+ T cells sorted from blood, taken in a trial of the OX40 agonist ivuxolimab. Here the CDR3 reads CASSPLADTYNEQFF. CDR3 nucleotides: TGTGCCAGCTCACCACTAGCGGATACTTACAATGAGCAGTTCTTC.